Reported below is one TCR beta chain. The data derive from a study of cytotoxic CD8 clonotypes in ibrutinib-treated CLL. Germline lookup yields CDR1 ENHRY and CDR2 SYGVKD. Between the trimmed V and J ends, which lost 4 bases and 0 bases, there was a span of 17 bases. The CDR3 runs 17 residues. Sequencing was performed with immunoSEQ multiplex PCR; in TCRdb, only in-frame clones are kept and a portion is missing. The sample has 250,000 to 350,000 clones; approximately 76% are singletons. Specimen: PBMCs, collected at disease progression, from a patient treated with ibrutinib. The receptor's source is a human donor with chronic lymphocytic leukemia. The chain carries TRBV10-3 and TRBJ2-3; D unclear. CDR3 residues: CAISAFFGRASTDTQYF. The DNA of the CDR3 is TGTGCCATCAGTGCGTTCTTTGGCCGAGCAAGCACAGATACGCAGTATTTT.